Listed here are 18 T cell receptor beta chains from one sample, sequenced in a study of early T cells in non-severe SARS-CoV-2 infection. TCRdb analysed the 5' RACE reads with MiXCR anew, one entry per CDR3 protein. The sample has 20,000 to 25,000 distinct CDR3 sequences, roughly 4.8% seen once; the top ten hold 5% to 8%. Sequenced: whole blood. Receptor source: an adult who was a healthcare worker with PCR-confirmed SARS-CoV-2 infection or an uninfected control (not recorded which).

There are many counts of this clonotype. This rearrangement joins TRBV29-1 to TRBJ1-1, with 9 positions matching TRBD1. Germline CDR1 SQVTM, CDR2 ANQGSEA. V was pared by 4 bases and J by 1 base, with 4 bases of the junction left unmatched. This CDR3 region has 14 residues. The CDR3 nucleotides are TGCAGCGTTGTCCCGGGACAGGGGAACACTGAAGCTTTCTTT. It yields the protein CSVVPGQGNTEAFF.

Many counts were recorded for this clonotype. The V and J genes are TRBV27 and TRBJ2-6, with TRBD1 as a possible D gene (6 bases). This CDR3 is built from 18 residues. CDR1 and CDR2 (germline): MNHEY, SMNVEV (reference sequence). Trimming left V 5 bases short and J 0 bases short, with 17 bases between. Here the CDR3 reads CASSKDRIAFSGANVLTF. Written as DNA, the CDR3 is TGTGCCAGCAGTAAGGACAGAATAGCCTTCTCTGGGGCCAACGTCCTGACTTTC.

Ten or more counts support this clonotype. This chain connects TRBV2 to TRBJ1-5; unclear D gene. Germline V gene sequence: CDR1 SNHLY, CDR2 FYNNEI. CDR3 length equals 15 residues. Trimming removed 3 bases at V and 4 bases at J, with 13 bases between. Here the CDR3 DNA reads TGTGCCAGCAGTGAGGAGAGAGTCACGAATCAGCCCCAGCATTTT. This codes for CASSEERVTNQPQHF.

This clonotype was observed at least ten times. This chain connects TRBV4-1 to TRBJ1-4; maybe TRBD1 (6 bases). V was clipped by 3 bases and J by 0 bases, with 17 bases between them. The CDR3 is made up of 18 amino acids. CDR1 and CDR2 from the germline V gene are MGHRA and YSYEKL. This CDR3 is CASSHGGYGGTTNEKLFF. CDR3 in DNA: TGCGCCAGCAGCCACGGGGGCTACGGAGGGACAACTAATGAAAAACTGTTTTTT.

A few counts support this clonotype. The chain joins TRBV19 to TRBJ2-3; D is ambiguous. V lost 0 bases and J 7 bases, leaving 11 bases between the germline ends. The germline V gene has CDR1 LNHDA and CDR2 SQIVND (reference sequence). The CDR3 has 14 amino acids. CDR3 nucleotide sequence: TGTGCCAGTAGTATAGATCTAGAAGGGTATACGCAGTATTTT. This encodes CASSIDLEGYTQYF.

This clonotype was counted at least ten times. V is TRBV5-1 and J is TRBJ1-1; TRBD1 matches at 9 bases. The V gene's germline CDR1 is SGHRS and CDR2 YFSETQ. CDR3 length equals 15 residues. V lost 0 bases to trimming and J lost 3 bases; unmatched junction nucleotides: 3. The CDR3 here is CASSLGGQGYTEAFF. CDR3 nucleotides: TGCGCCAGCAGCTTGGGGGGACAGGGTTACACTGAAGCTTTCTTT.

This clonotype came up many times. The CDR3: CASKQGLPGPQHF. CDR3 nucleotide sequence: TGTGCCTCGAAGCAAGGCCTACCAGGGCCCCAGCATTTT. This sequence joins TRBV12-3 or TRBV12-4 and TRBJ1-5; no definite D call. V lost 11 bases to trimming and J lost 9 bases, with 20 bases between them. CDR3 length equals 13 residues.

The V gene is TRBV7-9, the J gene TRBJ1-1, with D unresolved. Germline lookup yields CDR1 SEHNR and CDR2 FQNEAQ (reference sequence). V dropped 3 bases and J dropped 6 bases, with 14 bases sitting between them. This CDR3 is built from 14 residues. The CDR3 DNA reads as TGTGCCAGCAGCTTGGTCGGTTACGGGGCTGAAGCTTTCTTT. Translation gives CASSLVGYGAEAFF.

This clonotype was seen a few times. CDR3 in amino acids: CASRLRGTEAFF. The CDR3 nucleotides are TGTGCCAGCAGGCTCAGGGGAACTGAAGCTTTCTTT. The chain carries TRBV13 and TRBJ1-1; D is possibly TRBD1 (6 bases). Germline CDR1 PRHDT, CDR2 FYEKMQ (reference sequence). V dropped 6 bases and J dropped 5 bases, with 10 bases sitting between them. The CDR3 sequence is 12 residues long.

This clonotype came up many times. The chain combines TRBV7-2 with TRBJ1-3; no reliable D call. V shed 0 bases and J shed 5 bases, with 8 bases lying between them. The CDR3 extends over 14 amino acids. Germline-derived CDR1 and CDR2 are SGHTA and FQGNSA. The CDR3 nucleotides are TGTGCCAGCAGCTTAGCTGTTCGGCGAAACACCATATATTTT. Translated, it gives CASSLAVRRNTIYF.

In this sample, this clonotype turned up a few times. The V and J genes are TRBV7-8 and TRBJ1-6; D is uncertain. The CDR3 contains 15 residues. Germline CDR1 and CDR2: SGHVS and FQNEAQ. Between the trimmed V and J ends, which lost 3 bases and 0 bases, there was a span of 6 bases. The CDR3 loop reads CASSFGSSYNSPLHF. The CDR3 bases are TGTGCCAGCAGCTTCGGGAGCTCCTATAATTCACCCCTCCACTTT.

This clonotype turned up a few times. The J gene is TRBJ2-7, the V gene TRBV3-1, with D uncertain. The CDR3 length is 16 residues. Trimming cost V 4 bases and J 2 bases, with 18 bases left between them. The germline V gene has CDR1 LGHDT and CDR2 YNNKEL (reference sequence). CDR3 amino acids: CASSRARGIRAYEQYF. CDR3 coding DNA: TGTGCCAGCAGCCGGGCCAGAGGCATCCGGGCCTACGAGCAGTACTTC.

This clonotype was observed a few times. The V and J genes are TRBV29-1 and TRBJ1-2; 9 bases align to TRBD1. This CDR3 spans 13 amino acids. The trim removed 7 bases at V and 0 bases at J, leaving 3 bases unmatched. Germline CDR1 is SQVTM and CDR2 is ANQGSEA. The CDR3, as DNA: TGCAGCGGTCGGACAGGGGCTAACTATGGCTACACCTTC. Encoded protein: CSGRTGANYGYTF. Variable domain in full (rest from reference TRBV29-1 and TRBJ1-2): SAVISQKPSRDICQRGTSLTIQCQVDSQVTMMFWYRQQPGQSLTLIATANQGSEATYESGFVIDKFPISRPNLTFSTLTVSNMSPEDSSIYLCSGRTGANYGYTFGSGTRLTVV.

Ten or more counts support this clonotype. V usage is TRBV5-1 and J usage is TRBJ1-2; 11 nucleotides line up with TRBD1. The trim removed 4 bases at V and 4 bases at J, leaving 3 bases unmatched. Per the germline V gene, CDR1 is SGHRS and CDR2 is YFSETQ. CDR3 length: 14 amino acids. CDR3 loop: CASSRTGGGYGYTF. DNA for the CDR3: TGCGCCAGCAGCCGGACAGGGGGCGGCTATGGCTACACCTTC. Full variable domain (outside the CDR3, taken from reference TRBV5-1 and TRBJ1-2): KAGVTQTPRYLIKTRGQQVTLSCSPISGHRSVSWYQQTPGQGLQFLFEYFSETQRNKGNFPGRFSGRQFSNSRSEMNVSTLELGDSALYLCASSRTGGGYGYTFGSGTRLTVV.

This clonotype has a count of ten or more. The chain carries TRBV24-1 and TRBJ1-5; TRBD1 aligns across 7 bases. CDR1 is KGHDR, CDR2 SFDVKD, per germline. CDR3 size: 15 residues. With 3 bases clipped from V and 4 bases from J, the junction kept 5 bases outside the gene matches. The CDR3 sequence: CATSDPQQGNQPQHF. The CDR3 DNA follows: TGTGCCACCAGTGATCCCCAACAGGGGAATCAGCCCCAGCATTTT.

This clonotype was seen ten or more times. V and J are TRBV12-3 or TRBV12-4 and TRBJ1-4, with 9 nucleotides matching TRBD1. This CDR3 contains 15 residues. Trimming removed 3 bases from V and 5 bases from J; junction bases left unmatched: 4. CDR3 loop: CASSLDRGQNEKLFF. The CDR3 nucleotides are TGTGCCAGCAGTTTGGACAGGGGTCAGAATGAAAAACTGTTTTTT.

By sample fraction, this clonotype is medium-sized. The rearrangement links TRBV5-5 to TRBJ1-2; 7 positions agree with TRBD1. This CDR3 region has 14 residues. V dropped 0 bases and J dropped 9; count of bases not matched to a gene: 8. Germline CDR1 and CDR2: SGHKS and YYEKEE (reference sequence). This CDR3 reads CASSLDTGVVSYTF. CDR3 nucleotides: TGTGCCAGCAGCTTGGACACAGGGGTGGTAAGCTACACCTTC.

This clonotype occurred many times. The rearrangement links TRBV6-1 to TRBJ1-6; D possibly corresponds to TRBD1 (5 bases). Germline CDR1 and CDR2: MNHNS and SASEGT. V lost 6 bases to trimming and J lost 9 bases, with 15 bases between them. This CDR3 has 14 amino acids. The CDR3 nucleotides are TGTGCCAGCAGCGGACAACCGGGTGGTTCACCCCTCCACTTT. Its translation is CASSGQPGGSPLHF.